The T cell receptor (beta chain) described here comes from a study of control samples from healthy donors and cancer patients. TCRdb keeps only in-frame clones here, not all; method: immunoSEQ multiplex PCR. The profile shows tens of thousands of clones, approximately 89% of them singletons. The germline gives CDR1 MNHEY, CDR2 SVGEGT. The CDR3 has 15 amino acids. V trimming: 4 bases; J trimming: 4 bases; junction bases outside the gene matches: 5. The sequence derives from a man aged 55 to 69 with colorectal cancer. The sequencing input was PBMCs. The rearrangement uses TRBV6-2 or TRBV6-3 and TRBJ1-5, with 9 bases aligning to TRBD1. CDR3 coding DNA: TGTGCCAGCAGTTCCACCGGGACAGGGAATCAGCCCCAGCATTTT. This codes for CASSSTGTGNQPQHF.